This T cell receptor (beta chain) was observed in a study of post-analysis software for immune sequencing data. Study-level information: The courses of disease that were included comprised relapsing-remitting, secondary progressive and progressive-relapsing multiple sclerosis. Study-level results: When the samples were clustered directly with F measure, those that had been prepared in the same batch showed strong co-clustering. Normalized Chao1 diversity was significantly reduced in patients versus controls. The five TRBV segments detected at higher frequency in patients than in controls included TRBV5-6, TRBV5-1 and TRBV20-1.

As concerns this clonotype: Its antigen is unidentified.

Deletions cut 0 bases from V and 5 bases from J, with 10 bases between. The CDR3 spans 15 residues. Germline CDR1 LGHNA, CDR2 YSLEER. Prepared libraries of TCR beta cDNA carried unique molecular identifiers. TCRdb re-called the PCR reads through MiXCR, storing one row per CDR3 protein. Of 380,000 or so distinct CDR3 sequences in the sample, around 33% were seen once. Sample: blood. The receptor was isolated from a girl aged 5 to 17 with multiple sclerosis. The chain links TRBV4-3 to TRBJ1-4; no definite D call. The CDR3, as DNA: TGCGCCAGCAGCCAAGATCGGGGTGCGAATGAAAAACTGTTTTTT. Amino acids: CASSQDRGANEKLFF.